The 21 T cell receptor beta chains given below trace back to one sample, sequenced in a study of shared clonotypes between healthy human individuals. Assay: immunoSEQ multiplex PCR; the TCRdb copy retains only in-frame clones and omits some. Here the sample spans a few million clones, approximately 95% being singletons. The sample was naive CD4+ T cells sorted from blood. Subset defined: CD45RA+ positively selected. These receptors originate from a man aged 18 to 29 in good health.

V usage is TRBV6-1 and J usage is TRBJ1-2, with D uncertain. The ends were cut back, 4 bases at V and 0 bases at J, with 9 bases in the middle. This CDR3 spans 14 amino acids. CDR1 MNHNS and CDR2 SASEGT come from the germline V gene. The CDR3 loop is CASSVGFSNYGYTF. CDR3 coding DNA: TGTGCCAGCAGTGTCGGGTTTTCTAACTATGGCTACACCTTC.

This chain uses TRBV2 with TRBJ2-5; the D is unclear. V shed 1 base and J shed 10 bases, with 13 bases lying between them. The length of the CDR3 is 13 residues. From germline, CDR1 is SNHLY and CDR2 FYNNEI. Here the CDR3 reads CASSEEGLQVQYF. The CDR3 nucleotides read TGTGCCAGCAGTGAAGAGGGCCTGCAGGTCCAGTACTTC.

With regard to this clone: At the DNA level, this CDR3 is encoded by other sequences in the same sample as well. This rearrangement joins TRBV30 to TRBJ2-7; D gene ambiguous. The V end was cut by 1 base, the J end by 0 bases, with 4 bases between. The CDR3 totals 12 residues. CDR1 GTSNPN and CDR2 SVGIG come from the germline V gene (reference sequence). Here the CDR3 DNA reads TGTGCCTGGAGTGCTAGCTCCTACGAGCAGTACTTC. Translation: CAWSASSYEQYF. The full variable domain, in which reference TRBV30 and TRBJ2-7 provide the parts outside the CDR3, is SQTIHQWPATLVQPVGSPLSLECTVEGTSNPNLYWYRQAAGRGLQLLFYSVGIGQISSEVPQNLSASRPQDRQFILSSKKLLLSDSGFYLCAWSASSYEQYFGPGTRLTVT.

This chain uses TRBV6-6 with TRBJ2-7, with D uncertain. The CDR3 is made up of 14 amino acids. Germline V gene sequence: CDR1 MNHNY, CDR2 SVGAGI (reference sequence). V gave up 2 bases and J gave up 2 bases, with 10 bases separating them. This CDR3 is CASSYTGQAYEQYF. CDR3 DNA sequence: TGTGCCAGCAGTTACACTGGTCAGGCCTACGAGCAGTACTTC.

The chain couples TRBV18 to TRBJ2-7, with 9 positions matching TRBD1. V was clipped by 0 bases and J by 7 bases; unmatched bases: 10. Per the germline V gene, CDR1 is KGHSH and CDR2 is LQKENI. The CDR3 runs 16 residues. In DNA, the CDR3 is TGTGCCAGCTCACCACCGGGAGGACAGGGGAGATGGGAGCAGTACTTC. It is translated as CASSPPGGQGRWEQYF.

The V call is TRBV2, the J call TRBJ1-1; no firm D call. This CDR3 has 13 amino acids. Germline-derived CDR1 and CDR2 are SNHLY and FYNNEI. V was clipped by 6 bases and J by 10 bases, with 18 bases between them. The CDR3 loop is CASRPSPAHGAFF. The CDR3 DNA reads TGTGCCAGCAGACCCTCTCCGGCACACGGAGCTTTCTTT.

This sequence joins TRBV10-2 and TRBJ2-3, with 15 bases identical to TRBD2. The ends lost 3 bases at V and 0 bases at J; junction bases unmatched: 10. Germline-derived CDR1 and CDR2 are WSHSY and SAAADI. The CDR3 loop spans 20 amino acids. CDR3 protein: CASSDYLTGTSGRSTDTQYF. The CDR3 bases are TGCGCCAGCAGTGATTACCTAACCGGGACTAGCGGGAGGAGCACAGATACGCAGTATTTT.

V gene TRBV11-3 combines with J gene TRBJ2-3, with D tentatively TRBD1 (6 bases). V lost 3 bases and J lost 3, with 13 bases in between. Germline assignment: CDR1 SGHNT and CDR2 YENEEA. CDR3 size: 15 residues. CDR3 nucleotides: TGTGCCAGCAGCTTCAGGGGCGGTAGGACAGATACGCAGTATTTT. It codes for CASSFRGGRTDTQYF.

The chain links TRBV7-3 to TRBJ2-3; 8 nucleotides line up with TRBD2. The V and J ends lost 2 bases and 1 base, in that order; junction bases with no gene match: 5. CDR1 is SGHTA and CDR2 is FQGTGA in the germline V gene. The CDR3 contains 16 residues. Written as DNA, the CDR3 is TGTGCCAGCAGCTTAGAGCCTAGCGGGCGCACAGATACGCAGTATTTT. This encodes CASSLEPSGRTDTQYF.

J is TRBJ2-5 and V is TRBV7-2; D call uncertain. There are 14 residues in the CDR3. Germline CDR1 reads SGHTA; CDR2 reads FQGNSA. Trimming removed 3 bases from V and 0 bases from J, with 8 bases in between. The CDR3 reads CASSFGAYQETQYF. CDR3 coding DNA: TGTGCCAGCAGCTTCGGCGCGTACCAAGAGACCCAGTACTTC.

This clone has a single count. The chain combines TRBV19 with TRBJ1-6, with TRBD1 identical over 11 bases. V lost 5 bases to trimming and J lost 5 bases; unmatched junction nucleotides: 5. Per germline, CDR1 LNHDA and CDR2 SQIVND (reference sequence). The CDR3 sequence is 16 residues long. In nucleotides, the CDR3 is TGTGCCAGTAGTGCAGGGGACAGGGGGAATAATTCACCCCTCCACTTT. It yields the protein CASSAGDRGNNSPLHF.

This sequence joins TRBV10-3 and TRBJ1-2; TRBD1 might be the D (5 bases). The germline gives CDR1 ENHRY, CDR2 SYGVKD. The CDR3 extends over 11 amino acids. Trimming took 10 bases from V and 2 from J, leaving 8 bases between them. The CDR3 reads CATRENYGYTF. The CDR3, as DNA: TGTGCCACCAGGGAGAACTATGGCTACACCTTC.

A single count supports this clone. The V and J genes are TRBV6-5 and TRBJ1-2; no clear D gene. CDR1 and CDR2 (germline): MNHEY, SVGAGI. Trimming took 0 bases from V and 2 from J, leaving 10 bases between them. The CDR3 spans 15 residues. The CDR3 DNA is TGTGCCAGCAGTTACTCACAAAAGGGAAACTATGGCTACACCTTC. Protein product: CASSYSQKGNYGYTF.

This chain links TRBV28 with TRBJ2-7; tentatively, D is TRBD1 (6 bases). With 7 bases removed from V and 0 bases from J, the gap between germline ends came to 13 bases. This CDR3 comprises 14 residues. Per the germline V gene, CDR1 is MDHEN and CDR2 is SYDVKM. The CDR3: CASIDQGGSYEQYF. CDR3 nucleotides: TGTGCCAGCATTGACCAAGGGGGCTCCTACGAGCAGTACTTC.

This clone has a single count. Here the CDR3 reads CAISEKLAGGSDTATQYF. In DNA, the CDR3 is TGTGCCATCAGTGAGAAACTAGCGGGGGGATCAGACACGGCTACGCAGTATTTT. This sequence joins TRBV10-3 and TRBJ2-3; TRBD2 matches 12 bases. Losses at the gene ends were 2 bases for V and 8 bases for J; bases not matched to a gene: 14. Looked up from germline, CDR1 is ENHRY and CDR2 is SYGVKD. This CDR3 comprises 18 residues.

This clone was seen a single time. The chain recombines TRBV28 with TRBJ1-5; D might be TRBD1 (6 bases). V gave up 8 bases and J gave up 4 bases, with 9 bases separating them. The CDR3 is made up of 12 amino acids. CDR1 is MDHEN and CDR2 is SYDVKM in the germline V gene. This CDR3 reads CASGGANQPQHF. CDR3 nucleotides: TGTGCCAGCGGGGGGGCAAATCAGCCCCAGCATTTT.

The chain links TRBV5-1 to TRBJ2-2; D gene ambiguous. Trimming cost V 4 bases and J 4 bases, with 11 bases left between them. Germline lookup yields CDR1 SGHRS and CDR2 YFSETQ. There are 14 residues in the CDR3. The CDR3 sequence is CASSRISGTGELFF. In DNA form, the CDR3 reads TGCGCCAGCAGCCGAATAAGTGGCACCGGGGAGCTGTTTTTT. Together with reference TRBV5-1 and TRBJ2-2, the CDR3 gives the full variable domain: KAGVTQTPRYLIKTRGQQVTLSCSPISGHRSVSWYQQTPGQGLQFLFEYFSETQRNKGNFPGRFSGRQFSNSRSEMNVSTLELGDSALYLCASSRISGTGELFFGEGSRLTVL.

V and J are TRBV5-1 and TRBJ2-1; 8 nucleotides match TRBD2. The ends lost 3 bases at V and 15 bases at J; junction bases unmatched: 14. Germline V CDR1 and CDR2: SGHRS, YFSETQ. CDR3 length: 14 residues. CDR3 sequence: CASSSRGPGGPSFF. CDR3 sequence (DNA): TGCGCCAGCAGCTCTCGAGGCCCGGGAGGGCCCTCGTTCTTC.

The chain uses TRBV28 and TRBJ1-5; D unclear. Trimming took 5 bases from V and 2 from J, leaving 19 bases between them. CDR1 MDHEN and CDR2 SYDVKM come from the germline V gene. CDR3 size: 17 residues. The CDR3 DNA reads as TGTGCCAGCAGTCCTATCGGCCCTGGCACTGGCAATCAGCCCCAGCATTTT. This translates into CASSPIGPGTGNQPQHF.

The CDR3 sequence: CASSLYSRQASRNTIYF. DNA of the CDR3: TGTGCCAGCAGTTTATATTCCCGACAGGCGAGTCGGAACACCATATATTTT. V gene TRBV28 combines with J gene TRBJ1-3, with a weak D call TRBD1 (6 bases). Germline assignment: CDR1 MDHEN and CDR2 SYDVKM. The CDR3 is made up of 17 amino acids. Trimming took 1 base from V and 7 from J, leaving 20 bases between them.

CDR3 in DNA: TGTGCCAGCAGCCTAGGACTAGCGGGAGCAGAGACCCAGTACTTC. Its protein is CASSLGLAGAETQYF. This chain joins TRBV11-3 and TRBJ2-5, with TRBD2 identical over 13 bases. Germline loops: CDR1 SGHNT, CDR2 YENEEA. V lost 5 bases and J lost 4; bases outside the gene matches: 4. CDR3 length equals 15 residues.